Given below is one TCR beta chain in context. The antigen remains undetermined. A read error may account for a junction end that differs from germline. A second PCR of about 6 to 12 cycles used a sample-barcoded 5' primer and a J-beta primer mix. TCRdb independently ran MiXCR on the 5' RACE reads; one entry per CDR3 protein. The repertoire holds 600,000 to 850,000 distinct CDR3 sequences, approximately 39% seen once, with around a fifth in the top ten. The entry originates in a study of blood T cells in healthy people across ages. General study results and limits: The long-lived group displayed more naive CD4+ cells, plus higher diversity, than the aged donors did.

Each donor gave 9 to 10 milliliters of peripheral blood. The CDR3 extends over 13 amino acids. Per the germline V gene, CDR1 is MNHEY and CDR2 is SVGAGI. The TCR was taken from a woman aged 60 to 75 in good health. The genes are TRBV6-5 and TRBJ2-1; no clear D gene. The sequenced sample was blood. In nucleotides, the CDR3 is TGTGCCAGCAGTGACTCAGGTATCAATGAGCAGTTCTTC. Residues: CASSDSGINEQFF.